The 27 T cell receptor beta chains below come from one sample, sequenced in a study of T cell changes during pregnancy in multiple sclerosis. The data were produced by immunoSEQ multiplex PCR, yet TCRdb's version contains in-frame clones alone and is incomplete. Among fewer than 140,000 clones listed, roughly nine tenths were seen once. The material sequenced was peripheral blood, taken before pregnancy. These TCRs come from a female donor with multiple sclerosis, enrolled in a pregnancy study.

The V and J genes are TRBV4-1 and TRBJ2-5; no firm D call. Trimming pared 1 base from V and 4 bases from J, leaving 19 bases between. Germline V gene data show CDR1 as MGHRA and CDR2 as YSYEKL. CDR3 size: 17 residues. CDR3 DNA sequence: TGCGCCAGCAGCCAAGTGGTCGTTGACCTAGGCCGAGAGACCCAGTACTTC. Translating it yields CASSQVVVDLGRETQYF.

This clone has just one count. The rearrangement uses TRBV28 and TRBJ1-4; TRBD1 matches 12 bases. The CDR3 is 16 amino acids. Germline V CDR1 and CDR2: MDHEN, SYDVKM. With V trimmed by 7 bases and J by 2 bases, 5 bases remained unmatched. The chain's CDR3 is CASTRDRGPTNEKLFF. CDR3 nucleotides: TGTGCCAGCACACGGGACAGGGGGCCTACTAATGAAAAACTGTTTTTT.

The chain uses TRBV12-2 and TRBJ2-3; the DNA was not used to check the table's D call, TRBD2. TRBV12-2 is marked as a pseudogene. The CDR3 has 13 residues. For the CDR3, the DNA is TGTGCAACCTCTGAGCCCGACACAGATACGCAGTATTTT. Translation gives CATSEPDTDTQYF.

Note on this clone: The junction does not match germline at one end; this may be a read error. The sample contains more than one DNA sequence encoding this CDR3. The rearrangement uses TRBV5-1 and TRBJ2-3; D gene unclear. Germline-derived CDR1 and CDR2 are SGHRS and YFSETQ. This CDR3 is 15 amino acids long. The CDR3 DNA is TGTGCCAGCAGCTTGGACGGAGTAAGCACAGATACGCAGTATTTT. Translated, it gives CASSLDGVSTDTQYF.

This clone was counted a single time. V and J are TRBV13 and TRBJ1-2; perhaps TRBD1 as D (5 bases). The germline gives CDR1 PRHDT, CDR2 FYEKMQ (reference sequence). Trimming cost V 0 bases and J 5 bases, with 10 bases left between them. The CDR3 covers 14 residues. The CDR3 spells CASSLGRGDYGYTF. CDR3 sequence (DNA): TGTGCCAGCAGCTTAGGACGGGGGGATTATGGCTACACCTTC.

J is TRBJ1-2 and V is TRBV4-1; D is ambiguous. This CDR3 contains 13 residues. The V and J ends lost 3 bases and 7 bases respectively, with 12 bases between them. Germline V gene data show CDR1 as MGHRA and CDR2 as YSYEKL. In nucleotides, the CDR3 is TGCGCCAGCAGCCATTTTAGCAGATTTGGCTACACCTTC. It translates to CASSHFSRFGYTF.

CDR3 residues: CASSFLAGTGASDTIYF. The CDR3 DNA reads as TGTGCCAGCAGCTTCTTAGCCGGGACAGGGGCCTCGGACACCATATATTTT. The rearrangement links TRBV11-3 to TRBJ1-3; 10 nucleotides line up with TRBD1. This CDR3 comprises 17 residues. Unmatched junction bases numbered 13, after V lost 3 bases and J lost 8 bases. The germline V gene has CDR1 SGHNT and CDR2 YENEEA.

The chain recombines TRBV18 with TRBJ2-1; the match to TRBD2 covers 10 bases. The CDR3 has 16 residues. Germline assignment: CDR1 KGHSH and CDR2 LQKENI. J lost 8 bases, V lost 2 bases, and 9 bases had no gene match. The chain's CDR3 is CASSPIIAGGRDEQFF. The CDR3 DNA sequence: TGTGCCAGCTCACCAATAATAGCGGGAGGTCGAGATGAGCAGTTCTTC.

The chain couples TRBV6-1 to TRBJ2-1; 9 positions agree with TRBD1. Trimming removed 7 bases from V and 5 bases from J; junction bases left unmatched: 9. This CDR3 contains 15 residues. Germline CDR1 and CDR2: MNHNS and SASEGT. The chain's CDR3 is CASMGGTGRNNEQFF. Here the CDR3 DNA reads TGTGCCAGCATGGGAGGGACAGGGAGGAACAATGAGCAGTTCTTC.

The chain employs TRBV19 and TRBJ2-3, with 10 bases identical to TRBD1. The CDR3 consists of 17 residues. The V gene's germline CDR1 is LNHDA and CDR2 SQIVND (reference sequence). After removal of 5 bases from V and 3 bases from J, the junction contained 11 bases not matched to a gene. The CDR3 region has the DNA TGTGCCAGTAGTCAAGGGACAGGGGTAGGAGCTACAGATACGCAGTATTTT. Protein sequence: CASSQGTGVGATDTQYF.

The rearrangement uses TRBV6-6 and TRBJ1-1; TRBD1 matches at 9 bases. Germline V CDR1 and CDR2: MNHNY, SVGAGI (reference sequence). CDR3 length equals 14 residues. J was trimmed by 6 bases and V by 6 bases; bases with no gene match: 8. CDR3 in DNA: TGTGCCAGCAGGAGAGGGACAGGGAAGGCTGAAGCTTTCTTT. Its protein product is CASRRGTGKAEAFF.

Worth noting for this clone: The CDR3 does not end in the conserved phenylalanine or tryptophan, so this is likely a read error. V is TRBV15 and J is TRBJ2-7, with D uncertain. The V and J ends lost 0 bases and 0 bases respectively, with 15 bases between them. This CDR3 is built from 17 residues. Germline V gene lookup returns CDR1 LNHNV and CDR2 YYDKDF (reference sequence). Here the CDR3 DNA reads TGTGCCACCAGCAGAGATGTCCCGATTACCGACTCCTACGAGCAGTACTCC. Its translation is CATSRDVPITDSYEQYS.

Details on this clone: No DNA is shown, since the ends of the CDR3 on it are uncertain; the CDR3 is the one TCRdb lists. V and J are TRBV6-6 and TRBJ2-7; the D call TRBD2 from the table was never checked on the DNA. The CDR3 has 14 residues if both end residues are counted. Germline-derived CDR1 and CDR2 are MNHNY and SVGAGI (reference sequence). This chain's CDR3 is CASSSSSVAYEQYF.

The J gene is TRBJ2-3, the V gene TRBV11-3; maybe TRBD1 (6 bases). Trimming left V 0 bases short and J 0 bases short, with 7 bases between. This CDR3 region has 15 residues. Germline CDR1 reads SGHNT; CDR2 reads YENEEA. CDR3 amino acids: CASSLEGASTDTQYF. CDR3 in DNA: TGTGCCAGCAGCTTAGAGGGGGCTAGCACAGATACGCAGTATTTT.

The rearrangement links TRBV19 to TRBJ2-1; 11 bases map to TRBD1. Germline V gene lookup returns CDR1 LNHDA and CDR2 SQIVND (reference sequence). The CDR3 extends over 13 amino acids. After removal of 7 bases from V and 9 bases from J, the junction contained 5 bases not matched to a gene. The CDR3 DNA follows: TGTGCCAGTACTGGGGACAGGGGGGCTGAGCAGTTCTTC. Residues: CASTGDRGAEQFF.

V and J are TRBV19 and TRBJ1-5; D may be TRBD1 (6 bases). This CDR3 contains 15 residues. Germline V gene lookup returns CDR1 LNHDA and CDR2 SQIVND (reference sequence). Deletions cut 6 bases from V and 1 base from J, with 13 bases between. The CDR3 loop is CASSPPGHSNQPQHF. CDR3 DNA sequence: TGTGCCAGTAGCCCCCCGGGACACAGCAATCAGCCCCAGCATTTT.

This chain links TRBV6-5 with TRBJ2-7; 12 positions match TRBD2. The germline gives CDR1 MNHEY, CDR2 SVGAGI. V shed 4 bases and J 1 base; nucleotides not matched to a gene: 2. This CDR3 contains 15 residues. The CDR3 DNA sequence: TGTGCCAGCAGTTCCGGACTAGCGGGGTCCTACGAGCAGTACTTC. Its protein is CASSSGLAGSYEQYF.

The chain links TRBV6-1 to TRBJ2-7; a possible D gene is TRBD1 (5 bases). This CDR3 has 13 residues. The V gene lost 6 bases and the J gene lost 4 bases, with 13 bases spanning the gap. The germline V gene encodes CDR1 MNHNS and CDR2 SASEGT. CDR3 amino acids: CASRRPTAYEQYF. CDR3 coding DNA: TGTGCCAGCAGGAGGCCGACAGCTTACGAGCAGTACTTC.

J is TRBJ1-1 and V is TRBV7-3; D gene unclear. The CDR3 covers 14 residues. Looked up from germline, CDR1 is SGHTA and CDR2 is FQGTGA. Trimming left V 6 bases short and J 5 bases short, with 16 bases between. CDR3 bases: TGTGCCAGCAGTCCAGGTTTACTCGGAACTGAAGCTTTCTTT. Protein: CASSPGLLGTEAFF. The full variable domain, its missing parts supplied by reference TRBV7-3 and TRBJ1-1, is GAGVSQTPSNKVTEKGKYVELRCDPISGHTALYWYRQSLGQGPEFLIYFQGTGAADDSGLPNDRFFAVRPEGSVSTLKIQRTERGDSAVYLCASSPGLLGTEAFFGQGTRLTVV.

In this sample, this clone turned up once. The chain recombines TRBV7-2 with TRBJ1-4; D is possibly TRBD1 (5 bases). Germline CDR1 and CDR2: SGHTA and FQGNSA. CDR3 length: 14 residues. Trimming took off 3 bases at V and 7 bases at J, with 12 bases between the two ends. The DNA for the CDR3 is TGTGCCAGCAGCTTCGGACTAAGGGGTGAAAAACTGTTTTTT. Its protein is CASSFGLRGEKLFF.

The chain joins TRBV2 to TRBJ2-5; 10 nucleotides line up with TRBD2. Per germline, CDR1 SNHLY and CDR2 FYNNEI. The ends lost 0 bases at V and 4 bases at J; junction bases unmatched: 8. The CDR3 is 17 residues long. The CDR3 region is CASSEALRLAGVETQYF. As DNA, the CDR3 is TGTGCCAGCAGTGAAGCGCTTCGTCTAGCGGGGGTAGAGACCCAGTACTTC.

This chain connects TRBV11-3 to TRBJ2-1, with TRBD1 identical over 8 bases. The ends lost 2 bases at V and 0 bases at J; junction bases unmatched: 0. There are 15 residues in the CDR3. Germline-derived CDR1 and CDR2 are SGHNT and YENEEA. CDR3 DNA sequence: TGTGCCAGCAGCTTACAGGGGGCCTCCTACAATGAGCAGTTCTTC. It specifies CASSLQGASYNEQFF.

This rearrangement joins TRBV11-1 to TRBJ2-1; 7 bases are a match to TRBD1. Germline loops: CDR1 SGHAT, CDR2 FQDESV (reference sequence). The length of the CDR3 is 15 residues. Losses at the gene ends were 4 bases for V and 10 bases for J; bases not matched to a gene: 13. The CDR3 DNA follows: TGTGCCAGCAGCTACAAGGACAGGCCCGGTCGGGAGCAGTTCTTC. Amino acid sequence: CASSYKDRPGREQFF.

The V gene is TRBV7-3, the J gene TRBJ2-1, with a possible D match to TRBD2 (6 bases). The CDR3 totals 15 residues. Trimming cost V 1 base and J 3 bases, with 10 bases left between them. Germline V lookup: CDR1 SGHTA, CDR2 FQGTGA. CDR3 region: CASSLNGGVYNEQFF. CDR3 DNA sequence: TGTGCCAGCAGCTTAAACGGGGGTGTCTACAATGAGCAGTTCTTC.

In DNA, the CDR3 is TGTGCCAGCAGTGACATGGGCGGGGGGGCCAATGAGCAGTTCTTC. It encodes CASSDMGGGANEQFF. The chain combines TRBV6-4 with TRBJ2-1; 9 nucleotides agree with TRBD2. The V gene's germline CDR1 is MRHNA and CDR2 SNTAGT. The CDR3 contains 15 residues. The ends lost 2 bases at V and 6 bases at J; junction bases unmatched: 5.

The chain is built from TRBV6-4 and TRBJ1-4, with D unresolved. V was clipped by 4 bases and J by 8 bases, with 20 bases between them. The V gene's germline CDR1 is MRHNA and CDR2 SNTAGT. The CDR3 spans 16 residues. CDR3 sequence: CASSVTDGEAFEKLFF. CDR3 nucleotide sequence: TGTGCCAGCAGTGTTACTGACGGGGAGGCTTTCGAAAAACTGTTTTTT.

The chain couples TRBV20-1 to TRBJ2-7, with D possibly TRBD2 on 5 matching bases. V lost 6 bases and J lost 1, with 7 bases in between. CDR3 length: 11 amino acids. Germline V gene lookup returns CDR1 DFQATT and CDR2 SNEGSKA (reference sequence). The CDR3 reads CSASGSYEQYF. In DNA form, the CDR3 reads TGCAGTGCGAGCGGATCCTACGAGCAGTACTTC.